The next 7 T cell receptor beta chains were all read from a single sample in a study of cytomegalovirus exposure and HLA in healthy donors. With 60 Vbeta and 13 Jbeta primers, the PCR was carried out. Produced via immunoSEQ multiplex PCR; TCRdb's table is partial and in-frame only. Across 100,000 to 150,000 clones, the top ten clones capture under 3.5% of the sample. The sequencing sample was made of PBMCs. The receptors come from a man aged 30-40 years in good health and CMV-seronegative.

The genes are TRBV30 and TRBJ1-2; D unresolved. V shed 0 bases and J shed 4 bases, with 18 bases lying between them. Per germline, CDR1 GTSNPN and CDR2 SVGIG (reference sequence). This CDR3 is 16 amino acids long. CDR3 sequence: CAWSVSRSREGYGYTF. CDR3 nucleotide sequence: TGTGCCTGGAGTGTATCTAGAAGTCGGGAGGGCTATGGCTACACCTTC.

V usage is TRBV28 and J usage is TRBJ2-1, with 8 bases that match TRBD2. With V trimmed by 8 bases and J by 3 bases, 6 bases remained unmatched. This CDR3 is 14 amino acids long. CDR1 and CDR2 from the germline V gene are MDHEN and SYDVKM. The CDR3 coding sequence is TGTGCCAGCGGTGTAGCGGGAATCTACAATGAGCAGTTCTTC. This codes for CASGVAGIYNEQFF. Looking up the rest from reference TRBV28 and TRBJ2-1 gives the full variable domain: DVKVTQSSRYLVKRTGEKVFLECVQDMDHENMFWYRQDPGLGLRLIYFSYDVKMKEKGDIPEGYSVSREKKERFSLILESASTNQTSMYLCASGVAGIYNEQFFGPGTRLTVL.

V and J are TRBV28 and TRBJ2-2; TRBD2 aligns across 10 bases. With 8 bases clipped from V and 5 bases from J, the junction kept 8 bases outside the gene matches. The CDR3 extends over 15 amino acids. Germline-derived CDR1 and CDR2 are MDHEN and SYDVKM. This CDR3 reads CASGRASGRTGELFF. The DNA of the CDR3 is TGTGCCAGCGGGCGCGCTAGCGGGAGAACCGGGGAGCTGTTTTTT.

The rearrangement uses TRBV29-1 and TRBJ1-2; TRBD1 matches 9 bases. CDR3 length: 13 residues. Trimming at V came to 3 bases and at J to 8 bases, leaving 7 bases not matched to a gene. Per germline, CDR1 SQVTM and CDR2 ANQGSEA. The CDR3 protein is CSVERDRVGGYTF. Written as DNA, the CDR3 is TGCAGCGTTGAGCGGGACAGGGTGGGAGGCTACACCTTC.

This chain connects TRBV4-1 to TRBJ1-1; 7 bases line up with TRBD1. Germline-derived CDR1 and CDR2 are MGHRA and YSYEKL. CDR3 size: 13 residues. After removal of 5 bases from V and 11 bases from J, the junction contained 11 bases not matched to a gene. In nucleotides, the CDR3 is TGCGCCAGCAGCTTAGGAGAGGACAGGTGGGCTTTCTTT. This gives the protein CASSLGEDRWAFF.

Remarks on this clone: It is likely a read error, because the conserved phenylalanine at the end of the CDR3 is missing. This chain joins TRBV5-1 and TRBJ1-2; 9 nucleotides match TRBD1. Trimming removed 0 bases from V and 6 bases from J; junction bases left unmatched: 9. Germline V gives CDR1 SGHRS, CDR2 YFSETQ. This CDR3 contains 16 residues. CDR3 in DNA: TGCGCCAGCAGCTTGGGGACAGGGGTTTCAGGAGATGGCTACACCATC. Translation gives CASSLGTGVSGDGYTI.

This chain joins TRBV7-2 and TRBJ2-7; D gene ambiguous. Trimming took 4 bases from V and 2 from J, leaving 12 bases between them. The CDR3 loop spans 14 amino acids. Germline lookup yields CDR1 SGHTA and CDR2 FQGNSA. For the CDR3, the DNA is TGTGCCAGCAGCTCTATCTGGGCCACCTACGAGCAGTACTTC. As protein: CASSSIWATYEQYF. The full variable domain, completed using reference TRBV7-2 and TRBJ2-7, is GAGVSQSPSNKVTEKGKDVELRCDPISGHTALYWYRQSLGQGLEFLIYFQGNSAPDKSGLPSDRFSAERTGGSVSTLTIQRTQQEDSAVYLCASSSIWATYEQYFGPGTRLTVT.